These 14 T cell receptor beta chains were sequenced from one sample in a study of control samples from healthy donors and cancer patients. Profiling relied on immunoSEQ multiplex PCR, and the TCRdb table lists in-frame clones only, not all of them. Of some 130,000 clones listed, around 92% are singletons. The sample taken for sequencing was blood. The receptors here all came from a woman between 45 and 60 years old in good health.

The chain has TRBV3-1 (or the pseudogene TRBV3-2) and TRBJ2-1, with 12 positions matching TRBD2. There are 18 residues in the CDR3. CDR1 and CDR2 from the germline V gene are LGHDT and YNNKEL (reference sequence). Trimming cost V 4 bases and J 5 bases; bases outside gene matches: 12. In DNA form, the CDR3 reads TGTGCCAGCAGCCCCAGAGGACTAGCGGGAAATAAAGACAATGAGCAGTTCTTC. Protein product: CASSPRGLAGNKDNEQFF.

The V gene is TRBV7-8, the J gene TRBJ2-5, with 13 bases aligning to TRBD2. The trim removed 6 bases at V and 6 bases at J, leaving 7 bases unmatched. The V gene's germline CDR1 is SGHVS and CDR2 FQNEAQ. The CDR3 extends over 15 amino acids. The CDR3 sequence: CASRSRTSGGKTQYF. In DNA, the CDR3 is TGTGCCAGCAGATCACGGACTAGCGGGGGCAAGACCCAGTACTTC.

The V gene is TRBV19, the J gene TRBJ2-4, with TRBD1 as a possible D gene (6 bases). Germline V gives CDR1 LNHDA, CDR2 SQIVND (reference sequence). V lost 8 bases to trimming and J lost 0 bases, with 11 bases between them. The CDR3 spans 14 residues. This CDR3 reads CASQKQGAKNIQYF. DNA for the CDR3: TGTGCCAGTCAGAAACAGGGAGCCAAAAACATTCAGTACTTC. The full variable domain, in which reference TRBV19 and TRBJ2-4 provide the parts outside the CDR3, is DGGITQSPKYLFRKEGQNVTLSCEQNLNHDAMYWYRQDPGQGLRLIYYSQIVNDFQKGDIAEGYSVSREKKESFPLTVTSAQKNPTAFYLCASQKQGAKNIQYFGAGTRLSVL.

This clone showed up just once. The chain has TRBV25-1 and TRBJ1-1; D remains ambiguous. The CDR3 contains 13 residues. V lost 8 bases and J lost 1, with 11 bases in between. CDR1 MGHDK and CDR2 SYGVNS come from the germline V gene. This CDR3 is CASFKEGNTEAFF. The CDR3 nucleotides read TGTGCCAGCTTTAAGGAGGGGAACACTGAAGCTTTCTTT.

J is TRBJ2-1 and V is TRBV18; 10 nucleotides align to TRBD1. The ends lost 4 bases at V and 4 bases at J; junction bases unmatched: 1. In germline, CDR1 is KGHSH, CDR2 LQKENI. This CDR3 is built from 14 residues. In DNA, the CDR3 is TGTGCCAGCTCACGGGACAGGGGTTACAATGAGCAGTTCTTC. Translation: CASSRDRGYNEQFF.

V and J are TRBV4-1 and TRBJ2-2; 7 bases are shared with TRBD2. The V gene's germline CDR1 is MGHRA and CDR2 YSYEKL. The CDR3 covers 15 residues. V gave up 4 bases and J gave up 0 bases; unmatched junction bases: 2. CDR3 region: CASSREGTNTGELFF. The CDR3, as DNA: TGCGCCAGCAGCCGGGAGGGGACGAACACCGGGGAGCTGTTTTTT.

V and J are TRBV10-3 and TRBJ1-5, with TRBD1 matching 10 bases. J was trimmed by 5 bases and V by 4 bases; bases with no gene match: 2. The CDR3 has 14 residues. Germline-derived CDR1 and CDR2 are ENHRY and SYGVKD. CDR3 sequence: CAISGGTGDQPQHF. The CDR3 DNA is TGTGCCATCAGTGGCGGGACAGGGGATCAGCCCCAGCATTTT.

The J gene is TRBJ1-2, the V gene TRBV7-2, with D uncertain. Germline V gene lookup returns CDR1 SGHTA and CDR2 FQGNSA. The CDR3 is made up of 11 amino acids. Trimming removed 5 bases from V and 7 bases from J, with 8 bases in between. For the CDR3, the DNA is TGTGCCAGCAGCCCATGGGTTGGCTACACCTTC. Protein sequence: CASSPWVGYTF.

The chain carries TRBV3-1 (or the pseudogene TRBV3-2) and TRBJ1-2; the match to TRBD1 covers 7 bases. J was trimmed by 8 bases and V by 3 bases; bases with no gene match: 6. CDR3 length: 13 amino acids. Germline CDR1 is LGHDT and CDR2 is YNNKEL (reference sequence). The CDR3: CASSHQGVGGYTF. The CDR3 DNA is TGTGCCAGCAGCCACCAGGGGGTCGGGGGCTACACCTTC.

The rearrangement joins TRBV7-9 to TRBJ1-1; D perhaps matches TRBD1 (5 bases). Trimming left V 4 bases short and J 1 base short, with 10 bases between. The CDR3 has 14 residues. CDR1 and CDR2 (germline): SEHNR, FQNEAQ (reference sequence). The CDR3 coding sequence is TGTGCCAGCAGCTCACAGGCTGCGAACACTGAAGCTTTCTTT. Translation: CASSSQAANTEAFF.

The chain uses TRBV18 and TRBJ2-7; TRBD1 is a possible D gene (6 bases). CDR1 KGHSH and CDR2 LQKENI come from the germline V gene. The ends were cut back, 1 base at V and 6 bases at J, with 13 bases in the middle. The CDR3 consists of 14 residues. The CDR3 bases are TGTGCCAGCTCACCACGGACAGATCTGGGCGAGCAGTACTTC. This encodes CASSPRTDLGEQYF.

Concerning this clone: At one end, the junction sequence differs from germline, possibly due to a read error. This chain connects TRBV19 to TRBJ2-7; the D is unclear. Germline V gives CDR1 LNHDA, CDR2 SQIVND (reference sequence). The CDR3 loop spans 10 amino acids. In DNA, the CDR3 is TGTGCCAGTAAAGGTGAGAATATGGTGTTC. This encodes CASKGENMVF.

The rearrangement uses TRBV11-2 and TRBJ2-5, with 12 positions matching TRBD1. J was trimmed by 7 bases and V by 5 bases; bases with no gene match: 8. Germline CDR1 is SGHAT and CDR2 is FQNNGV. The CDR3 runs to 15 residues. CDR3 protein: CASSRDGTGGVTQYF. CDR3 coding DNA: TGTGCCAGCAGCCGAGATGGGACAGGGGGCGTGACCCAGTACTTC. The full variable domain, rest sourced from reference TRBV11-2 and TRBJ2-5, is EAGVAQSPRYKIIEKRQSVAFWCNPISGHATLYWYQQILGQGPKLLIQFQNNGVVDDSQLPKDRFSAERLKGVDSTLKIQPAKLEDSAVYLCASSRDGTGGVTQYFGPGTRLLVL.

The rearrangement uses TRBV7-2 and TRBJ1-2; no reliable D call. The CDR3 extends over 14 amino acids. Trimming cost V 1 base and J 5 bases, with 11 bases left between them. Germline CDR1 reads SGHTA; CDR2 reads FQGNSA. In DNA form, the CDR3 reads TGTGCCAGCAGCTTAGGTGGTTGGGATTATGGCTACACCTTC. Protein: CASSLGGWDYGYTF. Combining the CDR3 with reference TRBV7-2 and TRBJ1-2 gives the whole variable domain GAGVSQSPSNKVTEKGKDVELRCDPISGHTALYWYRQSLGQGLEFLIYFQGNSAPDKSGLPSDRFSAERTGGSVSTLTIQRTQQEDSAVYLCASSLGGWDYGYTFGSGTRLTVV.